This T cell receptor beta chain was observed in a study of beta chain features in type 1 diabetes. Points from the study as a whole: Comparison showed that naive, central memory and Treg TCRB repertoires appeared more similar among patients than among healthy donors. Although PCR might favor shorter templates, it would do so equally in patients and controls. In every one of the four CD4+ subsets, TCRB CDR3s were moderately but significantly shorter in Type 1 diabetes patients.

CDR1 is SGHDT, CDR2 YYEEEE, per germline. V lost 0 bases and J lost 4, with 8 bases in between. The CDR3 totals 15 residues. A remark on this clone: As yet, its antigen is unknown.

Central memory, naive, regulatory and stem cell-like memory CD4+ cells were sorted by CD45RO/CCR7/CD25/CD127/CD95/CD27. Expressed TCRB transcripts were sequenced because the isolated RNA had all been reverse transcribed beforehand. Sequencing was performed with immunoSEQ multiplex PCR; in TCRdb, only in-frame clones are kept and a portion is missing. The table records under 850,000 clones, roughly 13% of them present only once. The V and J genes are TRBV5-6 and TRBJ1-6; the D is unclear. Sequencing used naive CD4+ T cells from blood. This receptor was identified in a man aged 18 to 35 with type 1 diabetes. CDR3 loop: CASSLAGRYNSPLHF. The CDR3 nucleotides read TGTGCCAGCAGCTTGGCTGGCAGGTATAATTCACCCCTCCACTTT.